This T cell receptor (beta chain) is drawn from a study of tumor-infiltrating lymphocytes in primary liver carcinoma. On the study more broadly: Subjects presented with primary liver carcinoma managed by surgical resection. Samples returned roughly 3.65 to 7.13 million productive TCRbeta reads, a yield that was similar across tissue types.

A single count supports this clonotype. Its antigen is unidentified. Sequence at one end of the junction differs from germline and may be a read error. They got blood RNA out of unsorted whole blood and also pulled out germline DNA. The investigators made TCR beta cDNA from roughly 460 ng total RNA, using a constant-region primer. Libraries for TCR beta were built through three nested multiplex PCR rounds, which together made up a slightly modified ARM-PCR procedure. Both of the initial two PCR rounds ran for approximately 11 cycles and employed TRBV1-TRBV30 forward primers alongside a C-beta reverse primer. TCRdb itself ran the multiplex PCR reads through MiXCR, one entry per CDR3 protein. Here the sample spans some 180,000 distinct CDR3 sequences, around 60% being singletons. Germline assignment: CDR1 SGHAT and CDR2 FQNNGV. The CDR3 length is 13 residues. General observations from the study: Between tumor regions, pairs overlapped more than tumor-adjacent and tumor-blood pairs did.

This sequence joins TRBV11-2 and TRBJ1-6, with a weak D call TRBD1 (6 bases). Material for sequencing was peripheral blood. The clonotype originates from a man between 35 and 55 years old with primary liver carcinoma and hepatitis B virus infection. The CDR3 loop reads CASSFEGQSPLRF. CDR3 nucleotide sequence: TGTGCCAGCAGCTTCGAGGGACAATCACCCCTCCGCTTT.